The rows below give T cell receptor beta chains drawn from one sample of a study of blood T cell repertoires in COVID-19. TCRdb's copy holds only in-frame clones and misses some; the assay was immunoSEQ multiplex PCR. The table shows under 200,000 clones, with 82% occurring only once. Sequencing input: PBMCs or T cells enriched from blood (not recorded which). The receptor set was obtained from a man in his sixties who had recovered from COVID-19. CDR3s leave out the opening cysteine and the closing phenylalanine or tryptophan. The order of the fields is V gene, J gene, CDR3 length, clone size, CDR3 protein. Clone size is not always given. Where it is, it says once, few, many or a class for expanded clones.

v_call: TRBV7-9
j_call: TRBJ2-2
cdr3_length: 14
clone_size: .
cdr3_aa: ASSRRGARVTGELF

v_call: TRBV12-5
j_call: TRBJ1-6
cdr3_length: 11
clone_size: .
cdr3_aa: ASGLDRGSPLH

v_call: TRBV28
j_call: TRBJ2-1
cdr3_length: 6
clone_size: few
cdr3_aa: ATAGEF

v_call: TRBV7-2
j_call: TRBJ2-1
cdr3_length: 12
clone_size: .
cdr3_aa: ASSLDPPINEQF

v_call: TRBV2
j_call: TRBJ2-7
cdr3_length: 12
clone_size: .
cdr3_aa: ASSEEGAPYEQY

v_call: TRBV11-2
j_call: TRBJ2-3
cdr3_length: 13
clone_size: .
cdr3_aa: ASSVGLAVTDTQY

v_call: TRBV27
j_call: TRBJ2-7
cdr3_length: 12
clone_size: .
cdr3_aa: ASSLSGSHYEQY

v_call: TRBV4-1
j_call: TRBJ1-4
cdr3_length: 9
clone_size: few
cdr3_aa: ASSLREKLF

v_call: TRBV18
j_call: TRBJ1-6
cdr3_length: 12
clone_size: .
cdr3_aa: ASSPGTGDSPLH

v_call: TRBV27
j_call: TRBJ1-2
cdr3_length: 14
clone_size: .
cdr3_aa: ASSHFGQGAGYGYT

v_call: TRBV7-2
j_call: TRBJ2-2
cdr3_length: 14
clone_size: .
cdr3_aa: ASSLNRGRGTGELF

v_call: TRBV24-1
j_call: TRBJ2-5
cdr3_length: 12
clone_size: .
cdr3_aa: ATSDLAGSETQY

v_call: TRBV6-2/TRBV6-3
j_call: TRBJ2-5
cdr3_length: 14
clone_size: once
cdr3_aa: ASSYSSGRNGETQY

v_call: TRBV5-1
j_call: TRBJ1-3
cdr3_length: 11
clone_size: .
cdr3_aa: ASSSRPRDREY

v_call: TRBV7-3
j_call: TRBJ2-7
cdr3_length: 10
clone_size: .
cdr3_aa: ATPGGAYEQY

v_call: TRBV10-3
j_call: TRBJ1-2
cdr3_length: 13
clone_size: .
cdr3_aa: AISGTGGAGYGYT

v_call: TRBV7-2
j_call: TRBJ2-1
cdr3_length: 13
clone_size: .
cdr3_aa: ASSLVHYGYNEQF

v_call: TRBV28
j_call: TRBJ1-3
cdr3_length: 13
clone_size: .
cdr3_aa: ASSTGTSSGNTIY

v_call: TRBV21-1
j_call: TRBJ1-1
cdr3_length: 12
clone_size: .
cdr3_aa: ASSKMGQNTEAF

v_call: TRBV20-1
j_call: TRBJ2-7
cdr3_length: 10
clone_size: .
cdr3_aa: SAGGQGYEQY

v_call: TRBV10-2
j_call: TRBJ2-3
cdr3_length: 17
clone_size: few
cdr3_aa: ASSESGKGLAESTDTQY

v_call: TRBV28
j_call: TRBJ1-4
cdr3_length: 14
clone_size: .
cdr3_aa: ASSSTGAATNEKLF

v_call: TRBV5-1
j_call: TRBJ1-6
cdr3_length: 12
clone_size: .
cdr3_aa: ASSLERGLSPLH

v_call: TRBV7-2
j_call: TRBJ1-5
cdr3_length: 15
clone_size: .
cdr3_aa: ASSFAGTGGINQPQH

v_call: TRBV9
j_call: TRBJ2-2
cdr3_length: 13
clone_size: .
cdr3_aa: ASSLREVNTGELF

v_call: TRBV19
j_call: TRBJ2-7
cdr3_length: 14
clone_size: .
cdr3_aa: ASSMVGTGGPGEQY

v_call: TRBV19
j_call: TRBJ2-5
cdr3_length: 13
clone_size: few
cdr3_aa: ASSIDSGSLETQY

v_call: TRBV7-6
j_call: TRBJ2-1
cdr3_length: 12
clone_size: .
cdr3_aa: ASSGSGGAGEQF